This T cell receptor beta chain was sequenced for a study of immune evolution from preneoplasia to lung adenocarcinoma. Study information: HLA loss of heterozygosity: about 7% AIS, around 16% MIA, roughly 35% ADC, none AAH.

Nucleic acids came from premalignant or tumor cells enriched by macro-dissection. Findings of the study overall: Later-stage lesions appeared to have more T cells, more diversity, less clonality. From normal lung to invasive adenocarcinoma, top clone frequencies appeared to decrease.

The protocol was immunoSEQ multiplex PCR, while the TCRdb copy is restricted to in-frame clones and leaves out a portion. This sample has approximately 4,300 clones, with approximately 88% found just once. Trimming took off 1 base at V and 0 bases at J, with 8 bases between the two ends. The length of the CDR3 is 15 residues. Per germline, CDR1 MNHEY and CDR2 SMNVEV (reference sequence). A note on this clone: Its specificity is unknown.

V and J are TRBV27 and TRBJ2-3, with a tentative D call TRBD2 (5 bases). This sequence was found in a person between 60 and 79 years old with lung adenocarcinoma. Sequenced input: FFPE lung adenocarcinoma in situ tissue. The CDR3 loop reads CASSLFPGSTDTQYF. In nucleotides, the CDR3 is TGTGCCAGCAGTTTATTCCCGGGGAGCACAGATACGCAGTATTTT.